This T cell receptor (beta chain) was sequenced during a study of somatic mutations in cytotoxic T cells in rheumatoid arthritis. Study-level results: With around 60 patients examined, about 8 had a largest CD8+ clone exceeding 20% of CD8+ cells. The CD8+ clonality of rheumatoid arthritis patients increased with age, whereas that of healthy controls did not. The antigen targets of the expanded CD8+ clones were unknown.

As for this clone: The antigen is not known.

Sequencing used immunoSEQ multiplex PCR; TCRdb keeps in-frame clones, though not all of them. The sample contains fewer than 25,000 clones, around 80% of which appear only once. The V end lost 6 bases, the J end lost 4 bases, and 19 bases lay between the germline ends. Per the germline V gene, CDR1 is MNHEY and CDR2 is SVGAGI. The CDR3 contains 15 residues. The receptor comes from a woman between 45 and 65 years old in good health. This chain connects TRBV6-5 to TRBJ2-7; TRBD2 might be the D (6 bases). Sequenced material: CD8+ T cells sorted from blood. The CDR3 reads CASSQMAGTSYEQYF. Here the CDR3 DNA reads TGTGCCAGCAGCCAGATGGCGGGGACCTCTTACGAGCAGTACTTC.